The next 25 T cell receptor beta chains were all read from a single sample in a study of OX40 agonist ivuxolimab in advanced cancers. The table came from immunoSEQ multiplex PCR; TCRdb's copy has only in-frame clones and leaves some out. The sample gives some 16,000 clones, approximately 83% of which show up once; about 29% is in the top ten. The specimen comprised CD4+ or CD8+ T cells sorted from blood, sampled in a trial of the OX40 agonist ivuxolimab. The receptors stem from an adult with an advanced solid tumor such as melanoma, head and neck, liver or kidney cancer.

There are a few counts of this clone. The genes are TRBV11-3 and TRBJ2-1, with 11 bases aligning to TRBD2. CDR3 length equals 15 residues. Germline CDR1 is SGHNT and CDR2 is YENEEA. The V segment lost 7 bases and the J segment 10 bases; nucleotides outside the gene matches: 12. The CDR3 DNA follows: TGTGCCAGCACCTCCTTAGGGACTAGCGGCCGAGAGCAGTTCTTC. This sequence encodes CASTSLGTSGREQFF.

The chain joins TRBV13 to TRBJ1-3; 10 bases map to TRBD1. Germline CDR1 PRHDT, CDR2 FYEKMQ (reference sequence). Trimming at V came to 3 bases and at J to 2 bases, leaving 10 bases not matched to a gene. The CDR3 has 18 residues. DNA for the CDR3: TGTGCCAGCAGCTTTACTCGATCGACAGGGGGCACTGGAAACACCATATATTTT. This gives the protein CASSFTRSTGGTGNTIYF. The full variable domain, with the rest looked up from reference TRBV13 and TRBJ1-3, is AAGVIQSPRHLIKEKRETATLKCYPIPRHDTVYWYQQGPGQDPQFLISFYEKMQSDKGSIPDRFSAQQFSDYHSELNMSSLELGDSALYFCASSFTRSTGGTGNTIYFGEGSWLTVV.

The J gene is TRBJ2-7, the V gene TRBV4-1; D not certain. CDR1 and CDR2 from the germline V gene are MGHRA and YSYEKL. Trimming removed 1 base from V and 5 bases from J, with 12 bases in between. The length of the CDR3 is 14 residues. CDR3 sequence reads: CASSQVDSENEQYF. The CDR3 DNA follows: TGCGCCAGCAGCCAAGTCGACTCGGAGAACGAGCAGTACTTC.

CDR3 amino acids: CASSRASGSGETQYF. The CDR3 region has the DNA TGTGCCAGCAGCCGGGCTAGCGGGAGTGGTGAGACCCAGTACTTC. The V gene is TRBV13, the J gene TRBJ2-5; TRBD2 matches at 10 bases. The length of the CDR3 is 15 residues. Germline trimming cut 5 bases from V and 5 bases from J; bases unmatched to any gene: 8. Germline CDR1 reads PRHDT; CDR2 reads FYEKMQ (reference sequence).

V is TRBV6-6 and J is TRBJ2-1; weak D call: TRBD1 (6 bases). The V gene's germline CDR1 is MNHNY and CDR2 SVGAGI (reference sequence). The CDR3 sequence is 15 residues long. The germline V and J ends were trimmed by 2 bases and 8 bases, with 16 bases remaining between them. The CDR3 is CASSYGGADLDEQFF. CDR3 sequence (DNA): TGTGCCAGCAGTTACGGGGGCGCTGATTTGGATGAGCAGTTCTTC.

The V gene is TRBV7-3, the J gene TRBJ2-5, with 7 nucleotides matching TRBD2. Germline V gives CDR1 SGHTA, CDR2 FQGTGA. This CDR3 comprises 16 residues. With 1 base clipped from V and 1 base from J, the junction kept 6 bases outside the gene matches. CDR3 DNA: TGTGCCAGCAGCTTAAATGGGGCGGGAGCCCAAGAGACCCAGTACTTC. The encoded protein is CASSLNGAGAQETQYF.

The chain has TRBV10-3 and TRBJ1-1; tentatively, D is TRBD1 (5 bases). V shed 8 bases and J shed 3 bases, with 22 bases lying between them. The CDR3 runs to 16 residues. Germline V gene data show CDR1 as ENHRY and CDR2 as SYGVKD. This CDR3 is CAIGGRGSGGYTEAFF. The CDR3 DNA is TGTGCCATCGGCGGGAGAGGGTCGGGGGGTTACACTGAAGCTTTCTTT.

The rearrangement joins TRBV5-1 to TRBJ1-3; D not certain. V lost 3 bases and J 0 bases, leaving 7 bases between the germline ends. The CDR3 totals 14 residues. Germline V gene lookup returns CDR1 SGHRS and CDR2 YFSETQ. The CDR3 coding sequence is TGCGCCAGCAGCTACGGGCTCTCTGGAAACACCATATATTTT. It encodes CASSYGLSGNTIYF.

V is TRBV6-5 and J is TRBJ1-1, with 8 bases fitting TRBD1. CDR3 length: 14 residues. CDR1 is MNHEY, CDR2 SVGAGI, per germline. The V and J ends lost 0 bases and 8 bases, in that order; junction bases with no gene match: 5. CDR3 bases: TGTGCCAGCAGTTACTCGGTGCAGGGGGCCGAAGCTTTCTTT. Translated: CASSYSVQGAEAFF.

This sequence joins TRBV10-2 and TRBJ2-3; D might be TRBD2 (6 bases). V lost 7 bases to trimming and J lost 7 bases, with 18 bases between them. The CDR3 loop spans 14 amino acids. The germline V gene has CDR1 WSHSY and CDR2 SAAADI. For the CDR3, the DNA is TGCGCCAGCATAGAAGGGCGGGAAGGGTATACGCAGTATTTT. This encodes CASIEGREGYTQYF.

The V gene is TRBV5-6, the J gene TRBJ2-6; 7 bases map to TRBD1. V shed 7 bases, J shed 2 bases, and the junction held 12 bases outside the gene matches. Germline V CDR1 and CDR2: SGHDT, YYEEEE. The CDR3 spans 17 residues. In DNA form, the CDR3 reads TGTGCCAGCCGAATTGTTAGGGGGCGTGCTGGGGCCAACGTCCTGACTTTC. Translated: CASRIVRGRAGANVLTF. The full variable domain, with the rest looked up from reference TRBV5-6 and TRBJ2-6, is DAGVTQSPTHLIKTRGQQVTLRCSPKSGHDTVSWYQQALGQGPQFIFQYYEEEERQRGNFPDRFSGHQFPNYSSELNVNALLLGDSALYLCASRIVRGRAGANVLTFGAGSRLTVL.

CDR3 DNA: TGTGCCAGTAAGGTCTATGGCTACACCTTC. Its translation is CASKVYGYTF. This chain uses TRBV19 with TRBJ1-2; D remains unclear. The CDR3 totals 10 residues. Germline values: CDR1 LNHDA, CDR2 SQIVND (reference sequence). V was shortened by 7 bases and J by 4 bases, with 4 bases between the two germline ends.

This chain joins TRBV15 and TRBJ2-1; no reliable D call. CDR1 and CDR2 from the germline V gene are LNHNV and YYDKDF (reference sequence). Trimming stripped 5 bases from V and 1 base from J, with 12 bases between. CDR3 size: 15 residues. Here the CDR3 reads CATSPRMGSYNEQFF. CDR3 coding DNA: TGTGCCACCAGCCCCCGAATGGGGTCCTACAATGAGCAGTTCTTC. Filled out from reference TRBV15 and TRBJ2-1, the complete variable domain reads DAMVIQNPRYQVTQFGKPVTLSCSQTLNHNVMYWYQQKSSQAPKLLFHYYDKDFNNEADTPDNFQSRRPNTSFCFLDIRSPGLGDTAMYLCATSPRMGSYNEQFFGPGTRLTVL.

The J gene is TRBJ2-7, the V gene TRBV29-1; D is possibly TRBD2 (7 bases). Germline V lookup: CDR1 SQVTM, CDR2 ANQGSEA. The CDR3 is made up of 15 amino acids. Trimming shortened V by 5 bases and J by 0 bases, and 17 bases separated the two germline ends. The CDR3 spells CSVSNREGDSYEQYF. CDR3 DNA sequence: TGCAGCGTTTCAAACAGGGAGGGAGACTCCTACGAGCAGTACTTC.

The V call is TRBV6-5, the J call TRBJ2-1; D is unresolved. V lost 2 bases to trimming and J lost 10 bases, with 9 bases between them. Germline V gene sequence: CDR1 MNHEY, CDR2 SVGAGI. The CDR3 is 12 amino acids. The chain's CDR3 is CASSYASLEQFF. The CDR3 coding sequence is TGTGCCAGCAGTTACGCATCCTTAGAGCAGTTCTTC.

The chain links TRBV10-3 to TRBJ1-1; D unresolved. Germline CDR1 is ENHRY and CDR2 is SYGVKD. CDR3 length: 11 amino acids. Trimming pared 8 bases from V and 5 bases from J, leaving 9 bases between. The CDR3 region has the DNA TGTGCCATCGGTGGAGGGACTGAAGCTTTCTTT. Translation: CAIGGGTEAFF.

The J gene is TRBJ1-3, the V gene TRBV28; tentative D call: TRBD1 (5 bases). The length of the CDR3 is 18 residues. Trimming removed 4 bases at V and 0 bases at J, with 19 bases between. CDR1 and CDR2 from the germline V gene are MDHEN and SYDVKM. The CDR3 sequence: CASSSLPTGAFSGNTIYF. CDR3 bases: TGTGCCAGCAGTTCGCTCCCGACCGGGGCGTTCTCTGGAAACACCATATATTTT.

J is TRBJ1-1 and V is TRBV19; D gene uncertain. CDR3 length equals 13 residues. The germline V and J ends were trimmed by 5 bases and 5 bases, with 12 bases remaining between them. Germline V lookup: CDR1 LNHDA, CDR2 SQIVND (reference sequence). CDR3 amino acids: CASSELSGTEAFF. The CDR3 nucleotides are TGTGCCAGTAGTGAATTATCGGGGACTGAAGCTTTCTTT.

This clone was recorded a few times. The CDR3 here is CASSATGQGARRPYNEQFF. DNA of the CDR3: TGTGCCAGCAGCGCAACAGGACAGGGGGCACGCCGACCATACAATGAGCAGTTCTTC. The gene calls are TRBV9 and TRBJ2-1; 11 positions agree with TRBD1. Losses at the gene ends were 3 bases for V and 4 bases for J; bases not matched to a gene: 15. The CDR3 has 19 residues. The germline V gene encodes CDR1 SGDLS and CDR2 YYNGEE. The whole variable domain, remainder taken from reference TRBV9 and TRBJ2-1, is DSGVTQTPKHLITATGQRVTLRCSPRSGDLSVYWYQQSLDQGLQFLIQYYNGEERAKGNILERFSAQQFPDLHSELNLSSLELGDSALYFCASSATGQGARRPYNEQFFGPGTRLTVL.

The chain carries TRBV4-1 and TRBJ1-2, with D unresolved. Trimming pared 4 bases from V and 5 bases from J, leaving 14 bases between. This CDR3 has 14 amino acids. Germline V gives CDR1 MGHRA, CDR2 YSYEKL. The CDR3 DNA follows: TGCGCCAGCAGCCTTCAAAGATTCGATTATGGCTACACCTTC. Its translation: CASSLQRFDYGYTF.

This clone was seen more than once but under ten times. The CDR3 coding sequence is TGTGCCAGCAGTTTTGAGGGGACTAGCGGGAACAATGAGCAGTTCTTC. Its protein product is CASSFEGTSGNNEQFF. The chain uses TRBV28 and TRBJ2-1; 13 bases agree with TRBD2. CDR3 size: 16 residues. CDR1 and CDR2 (germline): MDHEN, SYDVKM. V lost 3 bases to trimming and J lost 5 bases; unmatched junction nucleotides: 4.

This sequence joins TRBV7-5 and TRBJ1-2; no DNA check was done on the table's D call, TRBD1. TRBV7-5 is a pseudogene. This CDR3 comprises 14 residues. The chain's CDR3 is CAPQSPGQGYGYTF. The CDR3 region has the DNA TGTGCCCCCCAGAGCCCGGGACAGGGCTATGGCTACACCTTC.

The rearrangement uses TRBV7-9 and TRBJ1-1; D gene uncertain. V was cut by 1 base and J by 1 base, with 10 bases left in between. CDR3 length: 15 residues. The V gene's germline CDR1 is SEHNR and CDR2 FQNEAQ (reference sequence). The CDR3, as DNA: TGTGCCAGCAGCTTAGGAAGGGCAACGAACACTGAAGCTTTCTTT. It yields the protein CASSLGRATNTEAFF. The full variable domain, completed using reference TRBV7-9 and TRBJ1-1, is DTGVSQNPRHKITKRGQNVTFRCDPISEHNRLYWYRQTLGQGPEFLTYFQNEAQLEKSRLLSDRFSAERPKGSFSTLEIQRTEQGDSAMYLCASSLGRATNTEAFFGQGTRLTVV.

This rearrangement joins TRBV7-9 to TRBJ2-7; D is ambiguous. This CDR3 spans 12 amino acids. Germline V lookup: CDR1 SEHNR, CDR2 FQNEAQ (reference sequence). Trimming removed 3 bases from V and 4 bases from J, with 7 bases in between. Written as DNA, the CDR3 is TGTGCCAGCAGCTTTGACCCTTACGAGCAGTACTTC. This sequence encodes CASSFDPYEQYF.

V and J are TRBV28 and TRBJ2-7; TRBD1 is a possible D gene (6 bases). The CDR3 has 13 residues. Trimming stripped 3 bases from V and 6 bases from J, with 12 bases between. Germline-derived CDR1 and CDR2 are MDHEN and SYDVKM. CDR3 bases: TGTGCCAGCAGTTTCTCAGGGGCGCTCGAGCAGTACTTC. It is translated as CASSFSGALEQYF.